These 23 T cell receptor beta chains came from one sample sequenced in a study of regulatory T cells in long-lasting Graves disease. Time point reported: newly diagnosed GD, antithyroid drugs for less than 3 months. Researchers made the TCR library from RNA that was extracted from PBMCs. To make TCR beta libraries, researchers used iRepertoire HTBI primers and Arm-PCR of CDR3 regions. A single record per CDR3 protein comes from TCRdb applying MiXCR to the multiplex PCR reads. The sample includes 510,000 or so distinct CDR3 sequences, about 11% of them seen just once. These data also featured in a second study, about T cells in Graves' hyperthyroidism and ophthalmopathy.

The sample here was peripheral blood mononuclear cells (PBMCs), taken at new diagnosis, from a patient treated with antithyroid drugs. These receptors were taken from a woman younger than 45 with Graves disease.

The sample holds many counts of this clonotype. CDR3 protein: CASSSKSTDTQYF. The CDR3 nucleotides are TGTGCCAGCAGCTCCAAGAGCACAGATACGCAGTATTTT. The chain joins TRBV5-5 to TRBJ2-3; D is uncertain. V was cut by 3 bases and J by 0 bases, with 5 bases left in between. Germline CDR1 SGHKS, CDR2 YYEKEE (reference sequence). This CDR3 contains 13 residues.

The V call is TRBV20-1, the J call TRBJ2-7, with a weak D call TRBD1 (7 bases). CDR1 and CDR2 from the germline V gene are DFQATT and SNEGSKA (reference sequence). This CDR3 comprises 14 residues. Trimming took 3 bases from V and 2 from J, leaving 14 bases between them. Here the CDR3 reads CSASTGRGAYEQYF. CDR3 bases: TGCAGTGCTAGCACCGGCAGGGGGGCCTACGAGCAGTACTTC.

V is TRBV20-1 and J is TRBJ2-2; no clear D gene. CDR3 length equals 13 residues. V was trimmed by 5 bases and J by 6 bases, leaving 13 bases between them. Per germline, CDR1 DFQATT and CDR2 SNEGSKA (reference sequence). DNA of the CDR3: TGCAGTGCTCGAACAGATGACGCCGGGGAGCTGTTTTTT. Protein product: CSARTDDAGELFF.

Many counts were recorded for this clonotype. The chain uses TRBV11-2 and TRBJ2-5; D is possibly TRBD2 (6 bases). The CDR3 totals 14 residues. The germline V and J ends were trimmed by 0 bases and 5 bases, with 10 bases remaining between them. In germline, CDR1 is SGHAT, CDR2 FQNNGV. The CDR3 region has the DNA TGTGCCAGCAGCTTAGATTTTGGGGGGGAGACCCAGTACTTC. It encodes CASSLDFGGETQYF.

This clonotype was counted many times. CDR3 region: CASSSGTHYGYTF. CDR3 bases: TGTGCCAGCAGCTCAGGGACCCATTATGGCTACACCTTC. The chain links TRBV7-9 to TRBJ1-2; D is perhaps TRBD1 (5 bases). Deletions cut 4 bases from V and 5 bases from J, with 11 bases between. Germline V gene sequence: CDR1 SEHNR, CDR2 FQNEAQ (reference sequence). The CDR3 is 13 amino acids.

This chain joins TRBV2 and TRBJ1-1; no definite D call. This CDR3 region has 10 residues. Germline CDR1 and CDR2: SNHLY and FYNNEI. V was cut by 3 bases and J by 11 bases, with 7 bases left in between. The CDR3 reads CASSDSWAFF. CDR3 DNA: TGTGCCAGCAGTGACAGTTGGGCTTTCTTT. Full variable domain (missing parts from reference TRBV2 and TRBJ1-1): EPEVTQTPSHQVTQMGQEVILRCVPISNHLYFYWYRQILGQKVEFLVSFYNNEISEKSEIFDDQFSVERPDGSNFTLKIRSTKLEDSAMYFCASSDSWAFFGQGTRLTVV.

This clonotype was observed at least ten times. CDR3 nucleotide sequence: TGTGCCAGCACACGGATTAGCGGGAGCGGGGCCTACAATGAGCAGTTCTTC. Its protein is CASTRISGSGAYNEQFF. V usage is TRBV19 and J usage is TRBJ2-1; 9 bases map to TRBD2. The CDR3 has 17 residues. V gave up 9 bases and J gave up 2 bases; unmatched junction bases: 14. The V gene's germline CDR1 is LNHDA and CDR2 SQIVND (reference sequence).

With regard to this clonotype: A junction end diverges from the germline sequence, so it may reflect a read error. J is TRBJ2-1 and V is TRBV2; 7 bases fit TRBD2. The CDR3 covers 15 residues. In germline, CDR1 is SNHLY, CDR2 FYNNEI. The CDR3 region has the DNA TGTGCCATCAGTCCCGGGCGGGAGAGAGACAATGAGCAGTTCTTC. Translated, it gives CAISPGRERDNEQFF.

This clonotype was recorded many times. The chain uses TRBV20-1 and TRBJ1-4, with 7 positions matching TRBD1. V trimming: 0 bases; J trimming: 6 bases; junction bases outside the gene matches: 4. Germline V gene data show CDR1 as DFQATT and CDR2 as SNEGSKA (reference sequence). CDR3 length: 14 amino acids. Here the CDR3 reads CSAREGGPDEKLFF. The CDR3 coding sequence is TGCAGTGCTAGAGAAGGGGGCCCAGATGAAAAACTGTTTTTT.

This clonotype was found many times. The chain links TRBV3-1 to TRBJ2-5, with D maybe TRBD1 (5 bases). The germline V and J ends were trimmed by 3 bases and 1 base, with 12 bases remaining between them. The CDR3 consists of 15 residues. CDR1 and CDR2 (germline): LGHDT, YNNKEL (reference sequence). CDR3 sequence: CASSHIVDTQETQYF. The CDR3 bases are TGTGCCAGCAGCCACATTGTGGACACCCAAGAGACCCAGTACTTC.

This clonotype was recorded many times. For the CDR3, the DNA is TGTGCCAGCAGCCAGGCGGGTAGCCATTCACCCCTCCACTTT. This encodes CASSQAGSHSPLHF. This chain joins TRBV12-3 or TRBV12-4 and TRBJ1-6; D gene unclear. Trimming took off 6 bases at V and 8 bases at J, with 14 bases between the two ends. The CDR3 spans 14 residues.

A word on this clonotype: This clone may be a read error of a much larger clone one base away. CDR3 nucleotide sequence: TGTGCCTGGAGGAGCCGGGACGGTTCCTACGAGCAGTACTTC. Translating gives CAWRSRDGSYEQYF. The V gene is TRBV30, the J gene TRBJ2-7; D may match TRBD1 or TRBD2 (5 bases each). Per germline, CDR1 GTSNPN and CDR2 SVGIG (reference sequence). The CDR3 is 14 residues long. Trimming removed 3 bases from V and 1 base from J, with 13 bases in between.

This clonotype turned up a few times. The chain employs TRBV13 and TRBJ2-2; D gene unclear. The V gene's germline CDR1 is PRHDT and CDR2 FYEKMQ (reference sequence). This CDR3 contains 14 residues. V lost 1 base and J lost 6, with 9 bases in between. CDR3 region: CASSLEPEPGELFF. The CDR3 DNA is TGTGCCAGCAGCTTAGAACCAGAGCCCGGGGAGCTGTTTTTT. Based on the CDR3 plus reference TRBV13 and TRBJ2-2, the full variable domain is AAGVIQSPRHLIKEKRETATLKCYPIPRHDTVYWYQQGPGQDPQFLISFYEKMQSDKGSIPDRFSAQQFSDYHSELNMSSLELGDSALYFCASSLEPEPGELFFGEGSRLTVL.

Of note for this clonotype: A much larger clone differs from this one at a single base, so this may be a read error. The V gene is TRBV28, the J gene TRBJ1-2; possible D gene TRBD1, 5 bases. The CDR3 runs to 14 residues. Germline V CDR1 and CDR2: MDHEN, SYDVKM. CDR3 sequence reads: CASSMAGPNYGYIF. The DNA of the CDR3 is TGTGCCAGCAGTATGGCGGGACCAAACTATGGCTACATCTTC.

This clonotype was counted many times. The chain recombines TRBV11-2 with TRBJ2-7; D not resolved. The CDR3 contains 13 residues. V dropped 4 bases and J dropped 5 bases, with 12 bases sitting between them. CDR1 is SGHAT, CDR2 FQNNGV, per germline. The CDR3 here is CASSSRTWDEQYF. In nucleotides, the CDR3 is TGTGCCAGCAGCTCAAGGACGTGGGACGAGCAGTACTTC.

This clonotype showed up many times. This chain uses TRBV29-1 with TRBJ1-1; TRBD1 matches 10 bases. In germline, CDR1 is SQVTM, CDR2 ANQGSEA. V shed 7 bases, J shed 4 bases, and the junction held 6 bases outside the gene matches. The CDR3 runs to 13 residues. The CDR3 DNA is TGCAGCGCGACAGGGGGCGGACCCACTGAAGCTTTCTTT. Its protein product is CSATGGGPTEAFF.

This clonotype was detected a few times. The J gene is TRBJ1-1, the V gene TRBV20-1, with TRBD1 matching over 8 bases. V was pared by 3 bases and J by 1 base, with 4 bases of the junction left unmatched. The CDR3 sequence is 14 residues long. Germline V gene lookup returns CDR1 DFQATT and CDR2 SNEGSKA (reference sequence). CDR3 sequence (DNA): TGCAGTGCTAGGAAACAGGGGGAGAACACTGAAGCTTTCTTT. As protein: CSARKQGENTEAFF.

This clonotype has just a few counts. The chain joins TRBV19 to TRBJ2-7, with a weak D call TRBD1 (5 bases). Trimming stripped 5 bases from V and 3 bases from J, with 14 bases between. Germline lookup yields CDR1 LNHDA and CDR2 SQIVND (reference sequence). CDR3 size: 14 residues. The DNA for the CDR3 is TGTGCCAGTAGTCCCAGGGCCCCCGTCTACGAGCAGTACTTC. Amino acid sequence: CASSPRAPVYEQYF. The full variable domain, completed using reference TRBV19 and TRBJ2-7, is DGGITQSPKYLFRKEGQNVTLSCEQNLNHDAMYWYRQDPGQGLRLIYYSQIVNDFQKGDIAEGYSVSREKKESFPLTVTSAQKNPTAFYLCASSPRAPVYEQYFGPGTRLTVT.

This clonotype was seen ten or more times. The rearrangement joins TRBV27 to TRBJ2-3; D possibly corresponds to TRBD2 (6 bases). Germline lookup yields CDR1 MNHEY and CDR2 SMNVEV (reference sequence). The CDR3 covers 16 residues. Trimming cost V 2 bases and J 2 bases, with 14 bases left between them. In DNA, the CDR3 is TGTGCCAGCAGTTTAACGGGAGTGGTGGACACAGATACGCAGTATTTT. Encoded protein: CASSLTGVVDTDTQYF.

The sample holds many counts of this clonotype. The rearrangement joins TRBV12-3 or TRBV12-4 to TRBJ2-7, with no clear D. The CDR3 covers 15 residues. Trimming shortened V by 3 bases and J by 0 bases, and 12 bases separated the two germline ends. The CDR3: CASSFGYRSSYEQYF. The CDR3 coding sequence is TGTGCCAGCAGTTTCGGCTACAGAAGCTCCTACGAGCAGTACTTC.

This clonotype was found a few times. The chain carries TRBV5-1 and TRBJ1-2, with 7 bases matching TRBD1. Trimming at V came to 5 bases and at J to 3 bases, leaving 4 bases not matched to a gene. The CDR3 extends over 13 amino acids. Germline V gives CDR1 SGHRS, CDR2 YFSETQ. Here the CDR3 reads CASRGGADYGYTF. CDR3 nucleotides: TGCGCCAGCAGAGGGGGCGCCGACTATGGCTACACCTTC.

The chain uses TRBV20-1 and TRBJ1-6; 9 bases align to TRBD1. Trimming removed 5 bases from V and 0 bases from J; junction bases left unmatched: 8. Germline CDR1 DFQATT, CDR2 SNEGSKA (reference sequence). CDR3 length equals 17 residues. CDR3 protein: CSAPGTGPSSYNSPLHF. In DNA form, the CDR3 reads TGCAGTGCTCCCGGGACAGGGCCAAGCTCCTATAATTCACCCCTCCACTTT.

This clonotype was detected only a few times. The CDR3 here is CASSLTGQGTTEAFF. The CDR3 DNA follows: TGTGCCAGCAGCTTAACCGGACAGGGCACCACTGAAGCTTTCTTT. This chain uses TRBV7-3 with TRBJ1-1, with 8 positions matching TRBD1. The CDR3 runs to 15 residues. In germline, CDR1 is SGHTA, CDR2 FQGTGA. V shed 0 bases, J shed 4 bases, and the junction held 4 bases outside the gene matches.